The present entry profiles one TCR beta chain with its context. What it binds is not known. The likely explanation is a read error, given a far larger clone one base away. The genomic DNA TCR beta CDR3 region underwent two rounds of multiplex PCR. Specific primers for each TRBV and TRBJ gene were what first-round PCR used. For its second round, the PCR relied on universal primers. MiXCR was run by TCRdb on the multiplex PCR reads, yielding one entry per CDR3 protein. The sample includes around 28,000 distinct CDR3 sequences, about half of them seen just once. CDR3 size: 17 residues. CDR1 and CDR2 (germline): SNHLY, FYNNEI. The sample originates from a study of prognosis after radiotherapy for stage I lung cancer. General observations from the study: There was no determination made of whether the expanded TCR clones were tumor-specific. Among patients who developed distant metastases, Shannon entropy after stereotactic body radiation therapy was lower.

Node-negative disease was confirmed in all patients by CT and PET/CT, with no prior chemotherapy, radiotherapy or other malignancies. The sample consisted of PBMCs, taken before or after stereotactic body radiation therapy (not recorded which). The rearrangement joins TRBV2 to TRBJ2-7; D might be TRBD2 (5 bases). TRBJ2-4 explains the end of the DNA better; the J call may be wrong. The TCR comes from a donor over 45 with non-small cell lung cancer. The CDR3 region is CASSDLERAVAKNIQYF. The CDR3 DNA sequence: TGTGCCAGCAGTGACCTGGAGAGGGCGGTGGCCAAAAACATTCAGTACTTC.